This T cell receptor (beta chain) is from a study of blood T cell repertoires in COVID-19. Across the study: The study drew acute and convalescent COVID-19 samples from the United States, Italy and Spain. T cells, B-cell-depleted T cells, or PBMCs supplied cDNA or gDNA.

In the authors' workflow: Amplification from reference gene primers served as the basis for estimated nucleated cell counts. Generated by immunoSEQ multiplex PCR, the TCRdb table keeps only in-frame clones and is missing some. V and J calls and clone size are copied from that table; D and trimming were computed from the DNA. The repertoire holds over 250,000 clones, with around 82% as singletons. This CDR3 has 16 amino acids. After removal of 3 bases from V and 2 bases from J, the junction contained 4 bases not matched to a gene. Germline V gene lookup returns CDR1 KGHSH and CDR2 LQKENI. This clonotype was obtained from a woman aged 45-65 years who had recovered from COVID-19. The rearrangement joins TRBV18 to TRBJ2-7, with 13 bases lining up with TRBD2. Sequencing used peripheral blood. CDR3 bases: TGTGCCAGCTCACCCGGACTAGCGGGAGTCCCCTACGAGCAGTACTTC. Protein sequence: CASSPGLAGVPYEQYF. The variable domain in full, with the rest retrieved from reference TRBV18 and TRBJ2-7, is NAGVMQNPRHLVRRRGQEARLRCSPMKGHSHVYWYRQLPEEGLKFMVYLQKENIIDESGMPKERFSAEFPKEGPSILRIQQVVRGDSAAYFCASSPGLAGVPYEQYFGPGTRLTVT.